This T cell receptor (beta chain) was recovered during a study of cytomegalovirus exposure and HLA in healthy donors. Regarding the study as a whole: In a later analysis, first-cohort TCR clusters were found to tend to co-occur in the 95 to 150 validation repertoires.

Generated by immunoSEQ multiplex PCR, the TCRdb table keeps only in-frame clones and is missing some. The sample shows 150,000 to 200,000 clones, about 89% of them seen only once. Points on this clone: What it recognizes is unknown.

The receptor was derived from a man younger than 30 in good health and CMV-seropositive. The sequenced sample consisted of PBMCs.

For the CDR3, the DNA is TGTGCCAGCAGCTCCGGGGGAGGAGCTTTCTTT. Translating gives CASSSGGGAFF. V and J are TRBV7-9 and TRBJ1-1; D perhaps matches TRBD1 (5 bases). The CDR3 is made up of 11 amino acids. Germline values: CDR1 SEHNR, CDR2 FQNEAQ (reference sequence). Trimming took off 4 bases at V and 10 bases at J, with 10 bases between the two ends.